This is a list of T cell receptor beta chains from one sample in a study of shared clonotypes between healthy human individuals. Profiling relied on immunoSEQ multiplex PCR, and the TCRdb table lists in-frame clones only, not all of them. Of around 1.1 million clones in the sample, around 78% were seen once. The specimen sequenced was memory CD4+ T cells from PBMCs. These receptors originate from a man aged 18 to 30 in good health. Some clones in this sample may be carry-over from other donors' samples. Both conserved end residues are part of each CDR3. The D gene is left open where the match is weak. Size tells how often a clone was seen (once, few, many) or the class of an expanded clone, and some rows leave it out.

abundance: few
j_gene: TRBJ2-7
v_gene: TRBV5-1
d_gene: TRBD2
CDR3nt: TGCGCCAGCAGCGGCGGGACTACCAGGGAGCAGTACTTC
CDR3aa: CASSGGTTREQYF

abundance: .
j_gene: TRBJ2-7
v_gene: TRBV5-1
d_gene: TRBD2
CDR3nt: TGCGCCAGCAGCTTGGAGTACAAATCAGGGACTAGCGGGAGGGTTCCCTACGAGCAGTACTTC
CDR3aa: CASSLEYKSGTSGRVPYEQYF

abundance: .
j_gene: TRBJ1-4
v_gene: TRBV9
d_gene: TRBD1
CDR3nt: TGTGCCAGCAGCGTAGGCACAGGGGGCGCGGGGCATGGGGAAAAACTGTTTTTT
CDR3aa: CASSVGTGGAGHGEKLFF

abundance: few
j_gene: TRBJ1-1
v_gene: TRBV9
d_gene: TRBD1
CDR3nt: TGTGCCAGCAGCCAGACAGGGTCGAACACTGAAGCTTTCTTT
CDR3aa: CASSQTGSNTEAFF

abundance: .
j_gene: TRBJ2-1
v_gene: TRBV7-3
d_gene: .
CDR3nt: TGTGCCAGCAGCCCAACATTGATCCGAAACAATGAGCAGTTCTTC
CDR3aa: CASSPTLIRNNEQFF

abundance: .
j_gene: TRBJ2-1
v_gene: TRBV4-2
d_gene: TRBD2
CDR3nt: TGTGCCAGCAGCCAAGAGACCGGGCAGCGGGAGTACAATGAGCAGTTCTTC
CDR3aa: CASSQETGQREYNEQFF

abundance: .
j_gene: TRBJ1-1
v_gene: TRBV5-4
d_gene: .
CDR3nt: TGTGCCAGCAGCCGTCCTCCAGGGGAAGGGAGGAACACTGAAGCTTTCTTT
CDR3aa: CASSRPPGEGRNTEAFF

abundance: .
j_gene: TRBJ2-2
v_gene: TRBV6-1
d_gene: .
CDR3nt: TGTGCCAGCAGTGAAGCATATCGGGTTTGGGGCACCGGGGAGCTGTTTTTT
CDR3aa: CASSEAYRVWGTGELFF

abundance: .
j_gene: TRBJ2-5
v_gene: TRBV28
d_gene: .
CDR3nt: TGTGCCAGCAGTTTATCAGAAGCCCAAGAGACCCAGTACTTC
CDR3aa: CASSLSEAQETQYF

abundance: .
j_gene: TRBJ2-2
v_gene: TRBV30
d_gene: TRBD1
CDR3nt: TGTGCCTGGAGAGAACTCGACAGGGTCGGTGGGAGAGCCGGGGAGCTGTTTTTT
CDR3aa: CAWRELDRVGGRAGELFF

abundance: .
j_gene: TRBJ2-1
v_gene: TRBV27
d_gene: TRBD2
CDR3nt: TGTGCCAGCAGTCCCTTAGCGGGAGGAAAGGAGAATGAGCAGTTCTTC
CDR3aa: CASSPLAGGKENEQFF

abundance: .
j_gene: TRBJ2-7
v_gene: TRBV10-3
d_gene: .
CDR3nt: TGTGCCATCAGTGCCGGTCTCCCCTCCTACGAGCAGTACTTC
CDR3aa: CAISAGLPSYEQYF

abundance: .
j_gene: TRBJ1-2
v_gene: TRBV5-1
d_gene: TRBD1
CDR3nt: TGCGCCAGCAAACAGGGGGCGGATTATGGCTACACCTTC
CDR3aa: CASKQGADYGYTF

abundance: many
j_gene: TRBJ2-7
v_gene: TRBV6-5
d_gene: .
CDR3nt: TGTGCCAGCAGTTCCATAGGGAGTTCCTACGAGCAGTACTTC
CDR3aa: CASSSIGSSYEQYF

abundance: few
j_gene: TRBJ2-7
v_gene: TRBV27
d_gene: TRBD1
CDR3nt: TGTGCCAGCAGTTTATCTGGGCAGGGGGCGGGACAGTACTTC
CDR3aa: CASSLSGQGAGQYF

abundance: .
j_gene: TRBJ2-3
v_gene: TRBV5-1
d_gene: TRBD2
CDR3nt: TGCGCCAGCAGCTTGGGGTCAGCGGGAGTGGCAGATACGCAGTATTTT
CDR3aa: CASSLGSAGVADTQYF

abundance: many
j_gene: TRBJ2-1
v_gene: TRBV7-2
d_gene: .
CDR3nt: TGTGCCAGCCGCCGGGCCTTAAACAATGAGCAGTTCTTC
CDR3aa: CASRRALNNEQFF

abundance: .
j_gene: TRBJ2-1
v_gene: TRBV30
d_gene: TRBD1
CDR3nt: TGTGCCTGGAGTGGGAACAGGGGCGAATTCTTC
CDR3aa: CAWSGNRGEFF

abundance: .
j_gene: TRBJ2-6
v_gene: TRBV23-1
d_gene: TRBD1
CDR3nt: TGCGCCAGCAGTCAATCTAGGAGACAGGGGGCGCCTAATGAGTCACTCAACGTCCTGACTTTC
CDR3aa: CASSQSRRQGAPNESLNVLTF

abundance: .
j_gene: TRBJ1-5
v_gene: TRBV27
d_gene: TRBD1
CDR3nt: TGTGCCAGCCAGGACAGGGATAGCAATCAGCCCCAGCATTTT
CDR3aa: CASQDRDSNQPQHF

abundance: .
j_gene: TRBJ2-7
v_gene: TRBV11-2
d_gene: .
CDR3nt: TGTGCCAGCAGCCGGGTACTCACAGCCTACGAGCAGTACTTC
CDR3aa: CASSRVLTAYEQYF

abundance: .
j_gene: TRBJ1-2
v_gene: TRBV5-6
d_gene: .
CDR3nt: TGTGCCAGCAGCTCGGGGACTTATGGCTACACCTTC
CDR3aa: CASSSGTYGYTF

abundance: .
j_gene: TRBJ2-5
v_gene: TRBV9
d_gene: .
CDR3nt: TGTGCCAGCAGTCGGGGGACAATCCAAGAGACCCAGTACTTC
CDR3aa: CASSRGTIQETQYF

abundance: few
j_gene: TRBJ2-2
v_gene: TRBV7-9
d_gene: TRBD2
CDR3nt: TGTGCCAGCAGCTTAGGGCTAGCGGGAGATATTACCGGGGAGCTGTTTTTT
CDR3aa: CASSLGLAGDITGELFF

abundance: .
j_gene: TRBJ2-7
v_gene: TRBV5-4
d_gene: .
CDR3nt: TGTGCCAGCAGCTTGACAGGAGCTTACGAGCAGTACTTC
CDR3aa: CASSLTGAYEQYF

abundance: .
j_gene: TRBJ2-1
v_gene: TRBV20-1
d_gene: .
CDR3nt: TGCAGTGCTAGTTCTATGAATGAGCAGTTCTTC
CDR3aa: CSASSMNEQFF

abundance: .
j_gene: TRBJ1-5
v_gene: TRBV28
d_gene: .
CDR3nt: TGTGCCAGCAGGCTCGCGGGCGGTAATCAGCCCCAGCATTTT
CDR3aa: CASRLAGGNQPQHF

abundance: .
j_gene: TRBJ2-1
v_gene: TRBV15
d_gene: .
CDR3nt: TGTGCCACTAGGGGGGCCAGCTCCTACAATGAGCAGTTCTTC
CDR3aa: CATRGASSYNEQFF

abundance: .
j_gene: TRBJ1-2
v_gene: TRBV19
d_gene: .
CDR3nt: TGTGCCAGTAGTCCAGGACAGCGTTTTAACTATGGCTACACCTTC
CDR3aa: CASSPGQRFNYGYTF

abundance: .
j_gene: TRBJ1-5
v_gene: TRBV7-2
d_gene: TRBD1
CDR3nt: TGTGCCAGCAGACTGGGACAGGGGGTGTTCAATCAGCCCCAGCATTTT
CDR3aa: CASRLGQGVFNQPQHF

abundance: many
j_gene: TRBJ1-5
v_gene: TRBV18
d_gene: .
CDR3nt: TGTGCCAGCTCACCCCTGACAGAGATGAAGCAACAGCCCCAGCATTTT
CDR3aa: CASSPLTEMKQQPQHF

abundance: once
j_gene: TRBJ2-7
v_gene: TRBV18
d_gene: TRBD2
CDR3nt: TGTGCCAGCTCACTCAGTGGGGCTAGCGGGCCCTCCTACGAGCAGTACTTC
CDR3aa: CASSLSGASGPSYEQYF

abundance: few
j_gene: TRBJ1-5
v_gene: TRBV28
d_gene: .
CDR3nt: TGTGCCAGCACTGACCTGGTGGCCAATCAGCCCCAGCATTTT
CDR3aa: CASTDLVANQPQHF

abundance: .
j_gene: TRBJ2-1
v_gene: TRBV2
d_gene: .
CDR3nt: TGTGCCAGCAGTGAAGCTGGCGGGCGGAGAGGTGAGCAGTTCTTC
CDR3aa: CASSEAGGRRGEQFF

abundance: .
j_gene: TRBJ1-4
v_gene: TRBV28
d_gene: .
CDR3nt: TGTGCCAGCAGTTTATACCAAACTAATGAAAAACTGTTTTTT
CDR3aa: CASSLYQTNEKLFF

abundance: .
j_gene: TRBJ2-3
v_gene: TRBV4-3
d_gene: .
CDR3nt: TGCGCCAGCAGCCAAGGGTCGCCCGGGAGCACAGATACGCAGTATTTT
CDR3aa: CASSQGSPGSTDTQYF

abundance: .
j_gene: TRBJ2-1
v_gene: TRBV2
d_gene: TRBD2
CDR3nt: TGTGCCAGCTCGGGAGGCGGGAGCCACAATGAGCAGTTCTTC
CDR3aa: CASSGGGSHNEQFF

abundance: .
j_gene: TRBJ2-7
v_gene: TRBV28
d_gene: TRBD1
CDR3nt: TGTGCCAGCAGTTTAGTAGGACAGGGCGTTTACGAGCAGTACTTC
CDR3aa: CASSLVGQGVYEQYF

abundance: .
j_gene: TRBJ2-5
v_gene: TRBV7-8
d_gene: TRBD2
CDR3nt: TGTGCCAGCAGCCCAACCTTTATAGCGGGAGGGTCAGGGGAGACCCAGTACTTC
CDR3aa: CASSPTFIAGGSGETQYF

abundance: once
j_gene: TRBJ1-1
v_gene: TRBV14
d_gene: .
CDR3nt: TGTGCCAGCAGCCAAGTGGCAGGAACTGAAGCTTTCTTT
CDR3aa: CASSQVAGTEAFF

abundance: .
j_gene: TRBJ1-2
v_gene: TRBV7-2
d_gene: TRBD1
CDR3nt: TGTGCCAGCAGCTTAGGTCGCAGGGGGCGCACCTATGGCTACACCTTC
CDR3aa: CASSLGRRGRTYGYTF

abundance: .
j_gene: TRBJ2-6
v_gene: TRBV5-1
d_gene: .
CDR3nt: TGCGCCAGCAGCTTGTGGAGCTCTGGGGCCAACGTCCTGACTTTC
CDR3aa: CASSLWSSGANVLTF

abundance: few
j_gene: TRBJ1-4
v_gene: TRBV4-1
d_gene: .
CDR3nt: TGCGCCAGCAGCCAAGATTACGAAAAACTGTTTTTT
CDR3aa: CASSQDYEKLFF

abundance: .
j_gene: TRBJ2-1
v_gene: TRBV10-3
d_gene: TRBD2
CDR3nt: TGTGCCATCAGTGGCCAAGCGGGAGAGTCCTACAATGAGCAGTTCTTC
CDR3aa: CAISGQAGESYNEQFF

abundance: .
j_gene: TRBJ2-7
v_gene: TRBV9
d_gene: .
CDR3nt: TGTGCCAGCAATTCGGATGGGGGTGAGCAGTACTTC
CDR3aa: CASNSDGGEQYF

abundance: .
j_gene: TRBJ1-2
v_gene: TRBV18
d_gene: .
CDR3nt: TGTGCCAGCTTCGGTAAATACGTAGGGAGTGGCTACACCTTC
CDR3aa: CASFGKYVGSGYTF

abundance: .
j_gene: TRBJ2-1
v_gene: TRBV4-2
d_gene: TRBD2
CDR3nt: TGTGCCAGCAGCCTAGGACTAGCGGGTTGGAATGAGCAGTTCTTC
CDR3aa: CASSLGLAGWNEQFF

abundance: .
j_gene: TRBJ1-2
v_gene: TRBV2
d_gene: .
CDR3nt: TGTGCCAGCAGTGATGGGGTTCTACCCCCTCGGCGTGGCTACACCTTC
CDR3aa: CASSDGVLPPRRGYTF

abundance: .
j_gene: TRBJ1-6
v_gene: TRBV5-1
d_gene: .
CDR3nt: TGCGCCAGCAGCTTGGTCCCCAACAGGTTCTCTAATTCACCCCTCCACTTT
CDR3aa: CASSLVPNRFSNSPLHF

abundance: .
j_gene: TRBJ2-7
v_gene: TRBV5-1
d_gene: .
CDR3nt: TGCGCCAGCAGCGGTACGGGGCGGGCAGAGATAGGGCAGTACTTC
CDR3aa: CASSGTGRAEIGQYF